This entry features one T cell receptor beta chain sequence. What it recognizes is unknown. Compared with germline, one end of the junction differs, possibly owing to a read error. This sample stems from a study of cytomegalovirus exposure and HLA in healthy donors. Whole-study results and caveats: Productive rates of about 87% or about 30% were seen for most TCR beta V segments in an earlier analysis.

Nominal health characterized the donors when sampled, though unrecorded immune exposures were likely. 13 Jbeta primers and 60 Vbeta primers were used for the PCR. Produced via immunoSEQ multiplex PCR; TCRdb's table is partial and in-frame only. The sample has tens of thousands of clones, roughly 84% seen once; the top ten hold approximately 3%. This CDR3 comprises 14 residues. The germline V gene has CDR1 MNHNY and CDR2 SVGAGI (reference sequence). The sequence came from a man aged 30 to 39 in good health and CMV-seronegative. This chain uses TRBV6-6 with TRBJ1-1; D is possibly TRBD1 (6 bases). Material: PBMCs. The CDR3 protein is CASSYSQGDTEAFF. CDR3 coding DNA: TGTGCCAGCAGTTACTCTCAAGGGGACACGGAAGCTTTCTTT.